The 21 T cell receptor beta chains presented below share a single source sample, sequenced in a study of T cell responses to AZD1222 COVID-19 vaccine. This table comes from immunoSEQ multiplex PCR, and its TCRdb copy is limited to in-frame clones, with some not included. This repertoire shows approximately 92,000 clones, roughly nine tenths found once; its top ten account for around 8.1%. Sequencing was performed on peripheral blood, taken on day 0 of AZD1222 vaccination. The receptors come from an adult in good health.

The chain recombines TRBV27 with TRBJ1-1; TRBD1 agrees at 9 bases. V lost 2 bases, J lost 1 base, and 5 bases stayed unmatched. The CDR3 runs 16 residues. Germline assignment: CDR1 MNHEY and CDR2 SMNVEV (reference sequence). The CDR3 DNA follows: TGTGCCAGCAGTTTAGGGACAGGGCATACGAACACTGAAGCTTTCTTT. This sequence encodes CASSLGTGHTNTEAFF.

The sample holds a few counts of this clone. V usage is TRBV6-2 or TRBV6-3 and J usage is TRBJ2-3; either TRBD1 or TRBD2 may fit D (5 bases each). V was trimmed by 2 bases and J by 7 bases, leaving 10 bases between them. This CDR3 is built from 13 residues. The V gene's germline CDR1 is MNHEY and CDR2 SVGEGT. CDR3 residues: CASSYEGHYTQYF. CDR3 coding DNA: TGTGCCAGCAGTTACGAGGGGCATTATACGCAGTATTTT.

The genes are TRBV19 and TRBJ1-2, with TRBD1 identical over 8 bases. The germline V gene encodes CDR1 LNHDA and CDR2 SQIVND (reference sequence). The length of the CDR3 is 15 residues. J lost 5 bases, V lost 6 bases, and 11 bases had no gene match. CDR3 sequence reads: CASRISPGQVYGYTF. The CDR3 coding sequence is TGTGCCAGTAGGATTTCCCCGGGACAGGTTTATGGCTACACCTTC.

The CDR3 DNA reads TGCGCCAGCAGCTCGGGACAGGGATCCTACGAGCAGTACTTC. Protein product: CASSSGQGSYEQYF. The V call is TRBV5-1, the J call TRBJ2-7, with TRBD1 matching 9 bases. Trimming removed 3 bases from V and 1 base from J; junction bases left unmatched: 2. Germline CDR1 SGHRS, CDR2 YFSETQ. The CDR3 is 14 residues long.

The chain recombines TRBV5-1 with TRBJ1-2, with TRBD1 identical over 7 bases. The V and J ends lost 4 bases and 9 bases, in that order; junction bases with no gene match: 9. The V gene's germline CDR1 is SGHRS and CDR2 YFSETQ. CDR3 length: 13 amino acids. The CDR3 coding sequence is TGCGCCAGCAGCCTCGGGACAGCTGTTAGCTACACCTTC. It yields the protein CASSLGTAVSYTF.

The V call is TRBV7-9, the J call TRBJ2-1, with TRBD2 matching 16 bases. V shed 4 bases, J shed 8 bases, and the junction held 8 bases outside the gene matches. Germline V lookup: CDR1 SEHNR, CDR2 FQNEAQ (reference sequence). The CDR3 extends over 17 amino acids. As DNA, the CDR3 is TGTGCCAGCAGCTCCCGGGGACTAGCGGGAGGGCCGGATGAGCAGTTCTTC. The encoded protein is CASSSRGLAGGPDEQFF. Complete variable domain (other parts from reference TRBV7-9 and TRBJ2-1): DTGVSQNPRHKITKRGQNVTFRCDPISEHNRLYWYRQTLGQGPEFLTYFQNEAQLEKSRLLSDRFSAERPKGSFSTLEIQRTEQGDSAMYLCASSSRGLAGGPDEQFFGPGTRLTVL.

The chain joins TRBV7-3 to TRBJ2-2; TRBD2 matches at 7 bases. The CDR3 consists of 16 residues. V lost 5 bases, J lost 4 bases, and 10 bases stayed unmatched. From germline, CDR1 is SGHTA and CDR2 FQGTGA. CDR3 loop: CASSPTTGGGTGELFF. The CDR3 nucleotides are TGTGCCAGCAGCCCTACGACTGGCGGGGGCACCGGGGAGCTGTTTTTT.

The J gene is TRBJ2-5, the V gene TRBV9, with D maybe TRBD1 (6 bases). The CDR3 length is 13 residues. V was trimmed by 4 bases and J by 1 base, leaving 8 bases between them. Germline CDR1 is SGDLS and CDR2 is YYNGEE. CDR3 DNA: TGTGCCAGCAGCACGGACAGCCAAGAGACCCAGTACTTC. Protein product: CASSTDSQETQYF.

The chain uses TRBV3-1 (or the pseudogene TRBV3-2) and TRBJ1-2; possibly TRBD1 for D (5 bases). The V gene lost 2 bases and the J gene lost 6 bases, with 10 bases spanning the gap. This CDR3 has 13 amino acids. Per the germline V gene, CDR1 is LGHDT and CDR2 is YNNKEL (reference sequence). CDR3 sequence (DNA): TGTGCCAGCAGCCAATTGGACACAAATGGCTACACCTTC. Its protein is CASSQLDTNGYTF.

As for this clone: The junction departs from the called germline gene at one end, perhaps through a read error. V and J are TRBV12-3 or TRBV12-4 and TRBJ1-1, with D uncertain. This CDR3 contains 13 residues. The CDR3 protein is CASTRTAPLESFF. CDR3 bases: TGTGCCAGCACCCGGACGGCTCCGCTTGAATCTTTCTTT.

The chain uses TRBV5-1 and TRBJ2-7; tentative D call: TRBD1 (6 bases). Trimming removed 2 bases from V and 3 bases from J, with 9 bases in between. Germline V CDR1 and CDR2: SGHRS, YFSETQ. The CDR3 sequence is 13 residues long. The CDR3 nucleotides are TGCGCCAGCAGCTTAAACAGGGACTACGAGCAGTACTTC. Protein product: CASSLNRDYEQYF. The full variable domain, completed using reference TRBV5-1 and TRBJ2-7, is KAGVTQTPRYLIKTRGQQVTLSCSPISGHRSVSWYQQTPGQGLQFLFEYFSETQRNKGNFPGRFSGRQFSNSRSEMNVSTLELGDSALYLCASSLNRDYEQYFGPGTRLTVT.

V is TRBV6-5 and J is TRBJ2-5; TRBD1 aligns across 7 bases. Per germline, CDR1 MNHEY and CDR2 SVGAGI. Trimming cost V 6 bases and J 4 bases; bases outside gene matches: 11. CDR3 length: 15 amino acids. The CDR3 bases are TGTGCCAGCAGAGCCACAGGGGATGAGGGAGAGACCCAGTACTTC. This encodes CASRATGDEGETQYF.

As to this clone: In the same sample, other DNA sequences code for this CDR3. The CDR3: CASSQGRANQPQHF. As DNA, the CDR3 is TGTGCCAGCAGCCAAGGCAGGGCGAATCAGCCCCAGCATTTT. V and J are TRBV3-1 (or the pseudogene TRBV3-2) and TRBJ1-5, with a tentative D call TRBD1 (5 bases). From germline, CDR1 is LGHDT and CDR2 YNNKEL (reference sequence). The V end was cut by 1 base, the J end by 4 bases, with 8 bases between. This CDR3 is built from 14 residues.

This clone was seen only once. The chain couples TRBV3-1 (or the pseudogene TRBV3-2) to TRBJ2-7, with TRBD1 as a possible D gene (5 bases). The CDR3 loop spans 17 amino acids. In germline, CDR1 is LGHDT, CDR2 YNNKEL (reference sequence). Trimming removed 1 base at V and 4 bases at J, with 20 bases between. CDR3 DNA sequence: TGTGCCAGCAGCCAAGTGGCAAGCTCGTTAGGGGATTACGAGCAGTACTTC. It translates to CASSQVASSLGDYEQYF.

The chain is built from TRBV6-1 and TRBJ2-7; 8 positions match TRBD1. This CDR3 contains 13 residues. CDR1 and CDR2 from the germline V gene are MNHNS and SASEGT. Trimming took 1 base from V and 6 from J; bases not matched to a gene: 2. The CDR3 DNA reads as TGTGCCAGCAGTGAAGGGACAGGGAGCGAGCAGTACTTC. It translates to CASSEGTGSEQYF.

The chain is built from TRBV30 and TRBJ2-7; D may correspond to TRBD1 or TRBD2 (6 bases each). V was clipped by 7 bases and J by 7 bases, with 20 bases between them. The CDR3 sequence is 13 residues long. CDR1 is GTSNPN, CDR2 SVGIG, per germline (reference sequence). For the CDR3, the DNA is TGTGCCTCCACCCGGGGGCAGGGATCGGAGCAGTACTTC. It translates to CASTRGQGSEQYF.

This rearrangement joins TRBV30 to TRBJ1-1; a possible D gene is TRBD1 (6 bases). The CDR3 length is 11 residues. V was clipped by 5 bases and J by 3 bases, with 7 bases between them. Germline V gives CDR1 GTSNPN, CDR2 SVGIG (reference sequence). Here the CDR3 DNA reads TGTGCCTGGCAGGGGTACACTGAAGCTTTCTTT. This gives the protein CAWQGYTEAFF.

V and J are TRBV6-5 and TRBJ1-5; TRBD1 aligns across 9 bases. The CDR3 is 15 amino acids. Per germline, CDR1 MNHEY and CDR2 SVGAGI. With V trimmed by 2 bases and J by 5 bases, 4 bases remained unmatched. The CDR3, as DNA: TGTGCCAGCAGTTACACCTGGACAGGGGATCAGCCCCAGCATTTT. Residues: CASSYTWTGDQPQHF.

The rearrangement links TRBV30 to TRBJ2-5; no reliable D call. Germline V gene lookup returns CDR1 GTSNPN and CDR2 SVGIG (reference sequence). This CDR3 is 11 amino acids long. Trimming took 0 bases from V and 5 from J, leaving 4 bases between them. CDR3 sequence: CAWSVGETQYF. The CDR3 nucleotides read TGTGCCTGGAGTGTCGGGGAGACCCAGTACTTC.

Here the CDR3 DNA reads TGTGCCACCAGTCAGGCGCCCACAGATACGCAGTATTTT. This codes for CATSQAPTDTQYF. This chain links TRBV24-1 with TRBJ2-3; the D is unclear. V lost 6 bases and J 2 bases, leaving 8 bases between the germline ends. Germline loops: CDR1 KGHDR, CDR2 SFDVKD. The length of the CDR3 is 13 residues.

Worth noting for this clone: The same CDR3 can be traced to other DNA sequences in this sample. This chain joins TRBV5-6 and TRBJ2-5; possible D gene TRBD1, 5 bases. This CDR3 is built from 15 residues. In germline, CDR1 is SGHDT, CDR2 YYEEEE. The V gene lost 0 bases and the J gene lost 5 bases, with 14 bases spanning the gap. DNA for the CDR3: TGTGCCAGCAGCTTGGATACAGGCCTGGGGGAGACCCAGTACTTC. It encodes CASSLDTGLGETQYF.